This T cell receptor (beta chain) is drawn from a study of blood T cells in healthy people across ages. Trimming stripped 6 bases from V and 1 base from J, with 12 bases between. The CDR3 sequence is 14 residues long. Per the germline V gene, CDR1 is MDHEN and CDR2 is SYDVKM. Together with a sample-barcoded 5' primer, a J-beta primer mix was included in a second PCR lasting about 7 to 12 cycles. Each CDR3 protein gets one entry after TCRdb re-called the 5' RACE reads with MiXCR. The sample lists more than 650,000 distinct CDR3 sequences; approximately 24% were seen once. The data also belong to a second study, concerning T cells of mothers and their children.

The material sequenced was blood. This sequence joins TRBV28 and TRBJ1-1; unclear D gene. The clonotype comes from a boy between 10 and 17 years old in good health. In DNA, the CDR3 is TGTGCCAGCAGGGTCCTGGGGTCGAACACTGAAGCTTTCTTT. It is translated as CASRVLGSNTEAFF.